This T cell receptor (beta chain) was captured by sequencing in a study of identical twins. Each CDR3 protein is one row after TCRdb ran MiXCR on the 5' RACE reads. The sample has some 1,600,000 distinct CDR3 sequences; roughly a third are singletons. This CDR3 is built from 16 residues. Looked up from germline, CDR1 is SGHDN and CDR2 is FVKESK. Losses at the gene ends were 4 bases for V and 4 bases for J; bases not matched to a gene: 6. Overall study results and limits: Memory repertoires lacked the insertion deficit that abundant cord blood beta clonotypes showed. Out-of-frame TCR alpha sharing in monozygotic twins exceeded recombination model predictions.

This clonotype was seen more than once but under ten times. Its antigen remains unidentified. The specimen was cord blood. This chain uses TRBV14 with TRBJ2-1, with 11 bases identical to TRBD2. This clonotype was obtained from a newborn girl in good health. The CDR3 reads CASSPLTSGAYNEQFF. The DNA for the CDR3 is TGTGCCAGCAGCCCCTTGACTAGCGGGGCATACAATGAGCAGTTCTTC. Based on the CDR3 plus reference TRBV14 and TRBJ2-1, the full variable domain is EAGVTQFPSHSVIEKGQTVTLRCDPISGHDNLYWYRRVMGKEIKFLLHFVKESKQDESGMPNNRFLAERTGGTYSTLKVQPAELEDSGVYFCASSPLTSGAYNEQFFGPGTRLTVL.